This T cell receptor (beta chain) was documented in a study of cytomegalovirus exposure and HLA in healthy donors. Across the study: As released early, the data held roughly 85 million unique TCRs from HLA-typed donors. Whole-study findings and limits: Trimming of TCR beta V- and J-genes showed a link, identified in a later analysis, to a missense DCLRE1C variant.

The donors were healthy bone marrow donors. Though probably carrying unrecorded immune exposures, donors were nominally healthy at sampling. About this clone itself: Its antigen is undetermined.

In the PCR, 60 Vbeta and 13 Jbeta primers were used. This table comes from immunoSEQ multiplex PCR, and its TCRdb copy is limited to in-frame clones, with some not included. The repertoire consists of fewer than 250,000 clones, with roughly four fifths occurring once and the leading ten covering less than 2.5%. The CDR3 has 17 amino acids. Trimming removed 5 bases from V and 6 bases from J, with 26 bases in between. CDR1 is SQVTM and CDR2 is ANQGSEA in the germline V gene. The chain recombines TRBV29-1 with TRBJ2-1, with D possibly being TRBD1 (7 bases). This sequence was found in a woman between 25 and 40 years old in good health and CMV-seropositive. The sequencing input was PBMCs. CDR3 loop: CSVRGRQGGFKGNEQFF. The CDR3 coding sequence is TGCAGCGTTCGGGGGCGACAGGGTGGTTTTAAGGGCAATGAGCAGTTCTTC.